The rows below give T cell receptor beta chains drawn from one sample of a study of blood T cells in healthy people across ages. TCRdb re-called the 5' RACE reads through MiXCR, storing one row per CDR3 protein. The repertoire holds about a million distinct CDR3 sequences, just over 50% seen once, with about 22% in the top ten. Sample: blood. The receptor set was obtained from a woman aged 55-69 years in good health. Both conserved end residues are part of each CDR3. D genes are given only for firm matches. For some rows the clone size is stated as once, few or many, or as a class when expanded; others skip it.

d_call clone_size j_call v_call cdr3_aa cdr3_nt
TRBD1 - TRBJ2-5 TRBV6-2/TRBV6-3 CASSPIPGGRYNEQYF TGTGCCAGCAGTCCCATCCCAGGGGGTCGGTACAATGAGCAGTACTTC
TRBD1 - TRBJ2-3 TRBV2 CASSSPGGQLSDTQYF TGTGCCAGCAGTTCCCCTGGGGGACAGTTGTCAGATACGCAGTATTTT
TRBD2 few TRBJ2-5 TRBV7-2 CASSLAGLAENEQYF TGTGCCAGCAGCTTAGCCGGACTAGCGGAAAATGAGCAGTACTTC
- - TRBJ2-1 TRBV28 CASSLVELMTVRNEQFF TGTGCCAGCAGTTTAGTGGAACTGATGACAGTTAGGAATGAGCAGTTCTTC
- - TRBJ2-3 TRBV7-9 CASRWGPGEQYF TGTGCCAGCAGATGGGGCCCCGGAGAGCAGTATTTT
- - TRBJ1-5 TRBV4-2 CASSQGAGPLGNQPQHF TGTGCCAGCAGCCAAGGGGCAGGGCCGTTGGGCAATCAGCCCCAGCATTTT
- - TRBJ1-5 TRBV20-1 CSASPPGHQSNQPQHF TGCAGTGCTAGCCCCCCGGGACACCAAAGCAATCAGCCCCAGCATTTT
- few TRBJ2-1 TRBV7-9 CASSFLPSEQFF TGTGCCAGCAGCTTTCTACCCAGCGAGCAGTTCTTC
TRBD1 - TRBJ2-1 TRBV10-3 CATTSQGAENRLSYNEQFF TGTGCCACCACCTCACAGGGGGCTGAAAATCGCTTATCCTACAATGAGCAGTTCTTC
- few TRBJ2-1 TRBV5-1 CASSLGIGNEQFF TGCGCCAGCAGCTTGGGAATTGGCAATGAGCAGTTCTTC
- - TRBJ2-1 TRBV3-1 CASSQVLDRNEQFF TGTGCCAGCAGCCAAGTTCTAGACAGAAATGAGCAGTTCTTC
TRBD1 - TRBJ1-2 TRBV7-2 CASSLGSGQAGGYTF TGTGCCAGCAGCTTAGGATCAGGACAGGCCGGGGGCTACACCTTC
- - TRBJ2-7 TRBV21-1 CASSTVRTALLPYEQYF TGTGCCAGCAGCACCGTGAGGACAGCCCTTCTCCCCTACGAGCAGTACTTC
TRBD2 - TRBJ2-1 TRBV4-2 CASSQVLAGNNEQFF TGTGCCAGCAGCCAAGTACTAGCGGGTAACAATGAGCAGTTCTTC
TRBD1 - TRBJ1-2 TRBV19 CASRPGGAIDGYTF TGTGCCAGTAGGCCAGGGGGCGCGATCGATGGCTACACCTTC
- - TRBJ2-7 TRBV20-1 CSARSPSLYEQYF TGCAGTGCTCGGTCCCCGTCCCTCTACGAGCAGTACTTC
TRBD1 - TRBJ2-1 TRBV29-1 CSVARTGGQNEQFF TGCAGCGTCGCTAGGACAGGGGGACAAAATGAGCAGTTCTTC
TRBD1 few TRBJ2-5 TRBV28 CASSFWTGVGEETQYF TGTGCCAGCTCCTTTTGGACAGGGGTGGGGGAAGAGACCCAGTACTTC
- - TRBJ2-7 TRBV28 CASSLAILPLEQYF TGTGCCAGCAGTTTAGCGATCCTCCCCCTTGAGCAGTACTTC
TRBD2 - TRBJ2-5 TRBV6-5 CASSATSAKETQYF TGTGCCAGCAGTGCCACTAGCGCAAAAGAGACCCAGTACTTC
- - TRBJ2-7 TRBV5-1 CASSTSRSSYEQYF TGCGCCAGCAGCACGAGCAGAAGCTCCTACGAGCAGTACTTC
- - TRBJ2-1 TRBV7-6 CASSLEPPRNEQFF TGTGCCAGCAGCTTAGAACCCCCCCGGAATGAGCAGTTCTTC
- - TRBJ2-3 TRBV30 CAWSVSADTQYF TGTGCCTGGAGTGTATCGGCCGATACGCAGTATTTT
- few TRBJ2-1 TRBV6-5 CASSLSGFGLYNEQFF TGTGCCAGCAGTTTGTCAGGGTTTGGGTTATACAATGAGCAGTTCTTC
TRBD1 - TRBJ2-5 TRBV6-2/TRBV6-3 CASRVRGGEETQYF TGTGCCAGCAGAGTCCGAGGGGGCGAAGAGACCCAGTACTTC
TRBD2 - TRBJ2-1 TRBV27 CASSAASGSVGEQFF TGTGCCAGCAGTGCCGCTAGCGGGAGTGTTGGAGAGCAGTTCTTC
- - TRBJ2-7 TRBV12-3/TRBV12-4 CASSLSGGGSEQYF TGTGCCAGCAGTCTCTCAGGGGGCGGGAGCGAGCAGTACTTC
TRBD2 few TRBJ2-3 TRBV20-1 CSARDGDEREYTDTQYF TGCAGTGCTAGAGATGGAGATGAGCGGGAGTACACAGATACGCAGTATTTT
- - TRBJ1-5 TRBV9 CASSPNQPQHF TGTGCCAGCAGTCCTAATCAGCCCCAGCATTTT
- - TRBJ2-3 TRBV20-1 CSARVVRGRGTTDTQYF TGCAGTGCTAGAGTAGTGCGGGGCAGGGGAACCACAGATACGCAGTATTTT
- few TRBJ1-2 TRBV27 CASSAGSSGYTF TGTGCCAGCAGTGCAGGGAGTAGTGGCTACACCTTC
- once TRBJ2-3 TRBV18 CASSPPDKWTDTQYF TGTGCCAGCTCACCACCAGACAAGTGGACAGATACGCAGTATTTT
- - TRBJ2-5 TRBV29-1 CSVVKLTPQETQYF TGCAGCGTTGTAAAGCTGACACCCCAAGAGACCCAGTACTTC
TRBD1 once TRBJ2-1 TRBV4-2 CASGQGQSVNEQFF TGTGCCAGCGGCCAGGGACAGTCGGTCAATGAGCAGTTCTTC
TRBD2 - TRBJ2-3 TRBV5-1 CASYRTSGVSTDTQYF TGCGCCAGCTATCGGACTAGCGGGGTTAGCACAGATACGCAGTATTTT
TRBD1 - TRBJ2-1 TRBV29-1 CSVTDRAHSYNEQFF TGCAGCGTTACCGACAGGGCCCACTCCTACAATGAGCAGTTCTTC
- few TRBJ2-6 TRBV6-1 CASSGAGASGANVLTF TGTGCCAGCAGTGGGGCTGGAGCCTCTGGGGCCAACGTCCTGACTTTC
TRBD1 - TRBJ2-7 TRBV7-2 CASSLGPARGQSYEQYF TGTGCCAGCAGCTTAGGCCCTGCCAGGGGGCAGTCCTACGAGCAGTACTTC
- once TRBJ2-4 TRBV18 CASSHPGGHAKNIQYF TGTGCCAGCTCACATCCCGGGGGGCACGCCAAAAACATTCAGTACTTC
- - TRBJ2-7 TRBV4-1 CASSQYPGGINEQYF TGCGCCAGCAGCCAGTATCCAGGCGGGATCAACGAGCAGTACTTC
- - TRBJ1-1 TRBV12-3/TRBV12-4 CASKNFRGSTEAFF TGTGCCAGCAAGAACTTCAGGGGTTCCACTGAAGCTTTCTTT
- - TRBJ1-1 TRBV4-2 CASSQDPKGSVAEAFF TGTGCCAGCAGCCAAGATCCTAAGGGGTCGGTTGCTGAAGCTTTCTTT
TRBD2 - TRBJ2-1 TRBV11-2 CASAQGLGGYEQFF TGTGCCAGCGCCCAGGGACTAGGGGGATATGAGCAGTTCTTC
- - TRBJ1-2 TRBV5-6 CASSADRTLGNYGYTF TGTGCCAGCAGCGCCGACAGAACCTTGGGAAACTATGGCTACACCTTC
- - TRBJ2-2 TRBV7-2 CASSIARVAGELFF TGTGCCAGCAGCATCGCCCGGGTGGCCGGGGAGCTGTTTTTT
- - TRBJ2-7 TRBV4-2 CASSQVGGNEQYF TGTGCCAGCAGCCAAGTGGGGGGCAACGAGCAGTACTTC
TRBD2 - TRBJ2-3 TRBV20-1 CSALPLSGRLDTQYF TGCAGTGCCCTTCCTCTTAGCGGGAGACTTGATACGCAGTATTTT